Described below is a single TCR beta chain sequence and its context. No antigen is known for it. The entry originates in a study of T cells after yellow fever vaccination. Findings and caveats of the study: Post-booster reappearance was seen for most primary-vaccination clones (96% CD4, 75% to 90% CD8). A secondary response was less intense yet reached its peak sooner, at day 5 versus 15. In FACS-sorted repertoires, abundant clonotypes from the bulk population could appear as contaminants.

Synthesis of TCR cDNA relied on 5'RACE template switching, which attached a universal primer site and UMIs. TCRdb reprocessed the 5' RACE reads with MiXCR, giving one entry per CDR3 protein. This table holds 100,000 to 150,000 distinct CDR3 sequences, 13% to 15% found once. The source material was CD8+ T cells sorted from PBMCs, sampled 5 days after the yellow fever booster vaccination. This receptor was obtained from a man aged 18 to 30 who received the YFV17D yellow fever vaccine.

The CDR3 nucleotides are TGTGCCAGCAGTTTCAATACGGGAAACCCGCTTTTCTTT. It yields the protein CASSFNTGNPLFF. J is TRBJ1-1 and V is TRBV6-2 or TRBV6-3, with D unresolved. This CDR3 spans 13 amino acids. Germline V gives CDR1 MNHEY, CDR2 SVGEGT. The V end lost 4 bases, the J end lost 13 bases, and 19 bases lay between the germline ends.